Listed here are 10 T cell receptor beta chains from one sample, sequenced in a study of T cell responses to AZD1222 COVID-19 vaccine. Profiling relied on immunoSEQ multiplex PCR, and the TCRdb table lists in-frame clones only, not all of them. The table shows about 39,000 clones, with around 91% occurring only once. Here the sequenced sample was peripheral blood, taken 28 days after the second AZD1222 dose. These receptors all stem from an adult who received the AZD1222 COVID-19 vaccine.

This chain joins TRBV5-8 and TRBJ1-6; D uncertain. Germline V gives CDR1 SGHTS, CDR2 YDEGEE. The CDR3 is made up of 15 amino acids. The V end was cut by 0 bases, the J end by 6 bases, with 10 bases between. CDR3 nucleotide sequence: TGTGCCAGCAGCTTGGCACAGCCTGCTAATTCACCCCTCCACTTT. Protein: CASSLAQPANSPLHF. Drawing the rest from reference TRBV5-8 and TRBJ1-6, the complete variable domain is EAGVTQSPTHLIKTRGQQATLRCSPISGHTSVYWYQQALGLGLQFLLWYDEGEERNRGNFPPRFSGRQFPNYSSELNVNALELEDSALYLCASSLAQPANSPLHFGNGTRLTVT.

Only one count was recorded for this clone. This rearrangement joins TRBV5-1 to TRBJ1-1; 10 nucleotides match TRBD1. V shed 4 bases and J 3 bases; nucleotides not matched to a gene: 3. CDR3 length equals 14 residues. The germline V gene has CDR1 SGHRS and CDR2 YFSETQ. The CDR3 DNA is TGCGCCAGCAGCCCCGGACAGGGGGACACTGAAGCTTTCTTT. Translation gives CASSPGQGDTEAFF.

This clone has only one observation. Written as DNA, the CDR3 is TGTGCCAGCAGCTTAGCCCCCGGGACAGGGGCCTTTAATGAAAAACTGTTTTTT. As protein: CASSLAPGTGAFNEKLFF. The rearrangement joins TRBV7-9 to TRBJ1-4, with TRBD1 matching 10 bases. The CDR3 runs 18 residues. The germline CDR1 and CDR2 sequences are SEHNR and FQNEAQ (reference sequence). The ends lost 0 bases at V and 4 bases at J; junction bases unmatched: 8.

The rearrangement uses TRBV15 and TRBJ2-7; maybe TRBD2 (6 bases). CDR1 is LNHNV, CDR2 YYDKDF, per germline (reference sequence). The CDR3 is 15 residues long. V was pared by 3 bases and J by 6 bases, with 18 bases between. DNA for the CDR3: TGTGCCACCAGCAGGGCCGGGACGGGAGTCCCCGAGCAGTACTTC. Its translation is CATSRAGTGVPEQYF.

This clone came up a few times. This chain connects TRBV3-1 (or the pseudogene TRBV3-2) to TRBJ2-7, with a weak D call TRBD2 (5 bases). CDR1 LGHDT and CDR2 YNNKEL come from the germline V gene (reference sequence). V dropped 1 base and J dropped 5 bases, with 21 bases sitting between them. The CDR3 totals 17 residues. The CDR3 nucleotides are TGTGCCAGCAGCCAAGGCCCTCCGCGAGGGTCTAGAAACGAGCAGTACTTC. Its translation: CASSQGPPRGSRNEQYF.

The CDR3 DNA reads TGCGCCAGCAGCTTGGGAGGGACAGGAGCCGTCTACGAGCAGTACTTC. Encoded protein: CASSLGGTGAVYEQYF. V usage is TRBV5-1 and J usage is TRBJ2-7, with TRBD1 matching 8 bases. The CDR3 length is 16 residues. Germline CDR1 SGHRS, CDR2 YFSETQ. After removal of 0 bases from V and 3 bases from J, the junction contained 8 bases not matched to a gene. The variable domain in full, completed from reference TRBV5-1 and TRBJ2-7, reads KAGVTQTPRYLIKTRGQQVTLSCSPISGHRSVSWYQQTPGQGLQFLFEYFSETQRNKGNFPGRFSGRQFSNSRSEMNVSTLELGDSALYLCASSLGGTGAVYEQYFGPGTRLTVT.

V is TRBV25-1 and J is TRBJ1-2; D remains ambiguous. V lost 4 bases and J 8 bases, leaving 11 bases between the germline ends. The CDR3 runs to 12 residues. From germline, CDR1 is MGHDK and CDR2 SYGVNS. The CDR3 sequence is CASSAPLGGYTF. The CDR3 region has the DNA TGTGCCAGCAGTGCTCCACTCGGGGGCTACACCTTC.

The chain couples TRBV3-1 (or the pseudogene TRBV3-2) to TRBJ1-2; weak D call: TRBD1 (5 bases). Germline V CDR1 and CDR2: LGHDT, YNNKEL (reference sequence). The V and J ends lost 1 base and 4 bases respectively, with 10 bases between them. The CDR3 contains 14 residues. CDR3 DNA sequence: TGTGCCAGCAGCCAAGCGCGACAGAGCTATGGCTACACCTTC. Encoded protein: CASSQARQSYGYTF.

This rearrangement joins TRBV30 to TRBJ1-2; D is perhaps TRBD1 (5 bases). Trimming shortened V by 5 bases and J by 0 bases, and 19 bases separated the two germline ends. This CDR3 region has 16 residues. From germline, CDR1 is GTSNPN and CDR2 SVGIG (reference sequence). The CDR3 DNA follows: TGTGCCTGGGGTCCCCCCGGGGCGAACCCTAACTATGGCTACACCTTC. The encoded protein is CAWGPPGANPNYGYTF.

V and J are TRBV5-1 and TRBJ1-2; 10 nucleotides agree with TRBD1. The CDR3 is 16 amino acids. The trim removed 3 bases at V and 6 bases at J, leaving 11 bases unmatched. The V gene's germline CDR1 is SGHRS and CDR2 YFSETQ. The CDR3 region has the DNA TGCGCCAGCAGCTCCACGCCGGGACAGGGGTGGGATGGCTACACCTTC. Translating gives CASSSTPGQGWDGYTF.